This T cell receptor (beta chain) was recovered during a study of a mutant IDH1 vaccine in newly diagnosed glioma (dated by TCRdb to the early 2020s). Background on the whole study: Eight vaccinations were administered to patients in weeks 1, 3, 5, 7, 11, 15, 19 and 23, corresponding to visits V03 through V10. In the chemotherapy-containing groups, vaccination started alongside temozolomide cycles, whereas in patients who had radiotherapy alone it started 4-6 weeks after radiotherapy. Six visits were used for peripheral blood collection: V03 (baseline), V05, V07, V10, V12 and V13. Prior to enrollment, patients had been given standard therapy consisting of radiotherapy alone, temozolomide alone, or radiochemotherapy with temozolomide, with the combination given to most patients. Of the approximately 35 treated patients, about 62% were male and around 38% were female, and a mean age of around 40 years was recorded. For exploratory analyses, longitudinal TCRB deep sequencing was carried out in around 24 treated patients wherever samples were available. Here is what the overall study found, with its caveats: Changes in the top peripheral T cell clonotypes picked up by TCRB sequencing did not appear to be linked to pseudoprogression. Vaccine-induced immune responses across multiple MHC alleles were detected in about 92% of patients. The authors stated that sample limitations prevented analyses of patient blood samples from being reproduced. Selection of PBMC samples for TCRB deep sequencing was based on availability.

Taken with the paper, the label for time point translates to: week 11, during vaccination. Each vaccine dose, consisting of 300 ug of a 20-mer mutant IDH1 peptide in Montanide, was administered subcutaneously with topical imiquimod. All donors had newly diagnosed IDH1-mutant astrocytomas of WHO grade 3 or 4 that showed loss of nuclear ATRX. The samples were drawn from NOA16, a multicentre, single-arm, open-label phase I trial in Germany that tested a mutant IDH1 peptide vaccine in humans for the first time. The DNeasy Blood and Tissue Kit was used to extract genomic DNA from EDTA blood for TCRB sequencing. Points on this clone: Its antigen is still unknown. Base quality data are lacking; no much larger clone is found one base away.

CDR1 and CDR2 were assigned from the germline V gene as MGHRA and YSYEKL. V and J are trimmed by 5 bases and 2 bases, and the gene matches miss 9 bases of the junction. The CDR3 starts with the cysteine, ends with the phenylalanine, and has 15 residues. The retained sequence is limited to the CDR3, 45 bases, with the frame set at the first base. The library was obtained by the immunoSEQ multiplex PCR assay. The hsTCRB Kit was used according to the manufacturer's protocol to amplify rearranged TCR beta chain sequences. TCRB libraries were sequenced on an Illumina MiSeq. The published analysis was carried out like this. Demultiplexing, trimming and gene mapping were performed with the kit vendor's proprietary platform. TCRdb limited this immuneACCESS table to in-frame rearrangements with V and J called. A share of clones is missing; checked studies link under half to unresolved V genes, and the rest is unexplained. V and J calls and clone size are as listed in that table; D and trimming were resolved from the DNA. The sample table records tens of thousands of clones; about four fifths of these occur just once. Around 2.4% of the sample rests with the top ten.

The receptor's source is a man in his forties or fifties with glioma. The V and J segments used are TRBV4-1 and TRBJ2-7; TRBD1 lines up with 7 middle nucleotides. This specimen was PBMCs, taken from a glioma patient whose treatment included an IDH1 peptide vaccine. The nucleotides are TGCGCCAGCAGCGAAGCCGGGACAGCCGCCTACGAGCAGTACTTC. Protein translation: CASSEAGTAAYEQYF.